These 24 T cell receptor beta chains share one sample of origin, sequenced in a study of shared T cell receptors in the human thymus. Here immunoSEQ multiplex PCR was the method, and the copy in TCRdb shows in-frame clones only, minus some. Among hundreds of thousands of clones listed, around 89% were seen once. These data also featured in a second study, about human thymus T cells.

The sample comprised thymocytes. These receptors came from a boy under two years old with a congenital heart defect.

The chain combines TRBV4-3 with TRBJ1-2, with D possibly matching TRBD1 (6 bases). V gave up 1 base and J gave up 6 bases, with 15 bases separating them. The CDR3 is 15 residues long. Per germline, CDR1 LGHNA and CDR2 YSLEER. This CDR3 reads CASSQAAGAGDGYTF. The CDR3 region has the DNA TGCGCCAGCAGCCAAGCGGCAGGGGCTGGGGATGGCTACACCTTC.

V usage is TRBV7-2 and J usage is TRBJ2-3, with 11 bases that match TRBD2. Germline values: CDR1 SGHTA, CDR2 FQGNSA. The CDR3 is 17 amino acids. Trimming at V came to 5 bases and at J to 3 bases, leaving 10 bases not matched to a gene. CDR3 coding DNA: TGTGCCAGCAGCCTCCTCCTAGCGGGAGGAACGACAGATACGCAGTATTTT. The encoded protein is CASSLLLAGGTTDTQYF.

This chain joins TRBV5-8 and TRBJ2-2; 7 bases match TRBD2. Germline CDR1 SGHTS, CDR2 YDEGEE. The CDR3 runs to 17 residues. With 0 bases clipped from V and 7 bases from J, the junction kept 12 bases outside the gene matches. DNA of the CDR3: TGTGCCAGCAGCTTGGCCCGACGGACTAGGCTGATCGGGGAGCTGTTTTTT. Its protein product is CASSLARRTRLIGELFF.

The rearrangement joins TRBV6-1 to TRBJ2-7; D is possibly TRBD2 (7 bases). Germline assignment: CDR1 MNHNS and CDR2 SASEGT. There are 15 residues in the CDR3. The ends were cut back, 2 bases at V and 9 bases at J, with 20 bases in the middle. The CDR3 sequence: CASSEWEGEDWRQYF. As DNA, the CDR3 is TGTGCCAGCAGTGAATGGGAGGGGGAGGACTGGCGGCAGTACTTC.

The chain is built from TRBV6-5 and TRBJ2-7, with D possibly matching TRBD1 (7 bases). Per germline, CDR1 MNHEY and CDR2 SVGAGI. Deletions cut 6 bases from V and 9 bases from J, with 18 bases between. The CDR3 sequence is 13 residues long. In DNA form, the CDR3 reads TGTGCCAGCAGGGGGACAGTCCGGGGAGGGCAGTACTTC. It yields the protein CASRGTVRGGQYF.

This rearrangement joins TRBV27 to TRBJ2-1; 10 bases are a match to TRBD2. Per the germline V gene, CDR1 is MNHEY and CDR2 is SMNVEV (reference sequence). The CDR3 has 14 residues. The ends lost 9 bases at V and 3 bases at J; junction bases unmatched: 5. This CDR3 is CASRKREGYNEQFF. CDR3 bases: TGTGCCAGTAGAAAGCGGGAGGGCTACAATGAGCAGTTCTTC.

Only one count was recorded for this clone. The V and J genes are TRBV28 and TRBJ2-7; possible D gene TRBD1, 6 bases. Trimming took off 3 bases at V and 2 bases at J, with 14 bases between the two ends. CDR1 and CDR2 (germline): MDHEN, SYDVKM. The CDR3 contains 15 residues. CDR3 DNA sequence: TGTGCCAGCAGTTTTTACGGGACAAGCACCTACGAGCAGTACTTC. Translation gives CASSFYGTSTYEQYF.

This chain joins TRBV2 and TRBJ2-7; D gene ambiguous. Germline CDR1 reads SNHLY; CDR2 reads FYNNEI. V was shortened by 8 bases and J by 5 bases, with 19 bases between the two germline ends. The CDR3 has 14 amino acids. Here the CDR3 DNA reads TGTGCCAGCTTCCAGACTCCCCGAACCCACGAGCAGTACTTC. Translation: CASFQTPRTHEQYF.

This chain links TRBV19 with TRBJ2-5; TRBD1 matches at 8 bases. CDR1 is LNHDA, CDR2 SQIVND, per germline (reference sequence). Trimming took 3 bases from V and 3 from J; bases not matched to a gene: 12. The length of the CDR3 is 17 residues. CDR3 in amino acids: CASSIGAGGHSEETQYF. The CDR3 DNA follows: TGTGCCAGTAGTATCGGCGCAGGGGGCCATTCAGAAGAGACCCAGTACTTC.

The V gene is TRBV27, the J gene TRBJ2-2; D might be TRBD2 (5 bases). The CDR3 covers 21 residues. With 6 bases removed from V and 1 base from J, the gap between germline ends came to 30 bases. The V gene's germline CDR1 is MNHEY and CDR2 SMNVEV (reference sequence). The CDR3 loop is CASRPPPYTAGETLNTGELFF. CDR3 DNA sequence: TGTGCCAGCAGGCCCCCCCCGTATACGGCTGGGGAGACCTTGAACACCGGGGAGCTGTTTTTT.

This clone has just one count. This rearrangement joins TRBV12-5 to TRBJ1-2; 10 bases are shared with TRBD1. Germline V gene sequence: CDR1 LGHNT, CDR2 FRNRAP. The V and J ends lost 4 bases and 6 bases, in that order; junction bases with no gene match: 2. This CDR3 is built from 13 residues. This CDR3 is CASGSGTGDGYTF. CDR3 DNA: TGTGCTAGTGGTTCCGGGACAGGGGATGGCTACACCTTC.

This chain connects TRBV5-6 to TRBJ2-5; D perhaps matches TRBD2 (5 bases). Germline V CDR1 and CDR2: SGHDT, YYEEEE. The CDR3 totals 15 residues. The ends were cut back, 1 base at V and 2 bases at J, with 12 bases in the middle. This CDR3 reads CASSLRVDSQETQYF. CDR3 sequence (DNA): TGTGCCAGCAGCTTGAGGGTGGACTCTCAAGAGACCCAGTACTTC.

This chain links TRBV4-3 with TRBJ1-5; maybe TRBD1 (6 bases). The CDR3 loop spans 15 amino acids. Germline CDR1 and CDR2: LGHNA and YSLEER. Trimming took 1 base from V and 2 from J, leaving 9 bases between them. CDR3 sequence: CASSQAAGGNQPQHF. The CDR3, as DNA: TGCGCCAGCAGCCAAGCGGCAGGGGGCAATCAGCCCCAGCATTTT.

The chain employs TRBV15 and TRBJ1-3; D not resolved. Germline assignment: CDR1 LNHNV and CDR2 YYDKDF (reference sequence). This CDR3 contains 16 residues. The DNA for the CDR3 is TGTGCGACCCAGCCCGCCGCGGAAGTTTACGGAAACACCATATATTTT. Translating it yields CATQPAAEVYGNTIYF.

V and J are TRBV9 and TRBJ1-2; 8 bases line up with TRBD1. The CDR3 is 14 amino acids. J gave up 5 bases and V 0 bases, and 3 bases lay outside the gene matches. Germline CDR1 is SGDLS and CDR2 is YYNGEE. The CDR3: CASSVATGGYGYTF. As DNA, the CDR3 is TGTGCCAGCAGCGTAGCTACAGGGGGATATGGCTACACCTTC.

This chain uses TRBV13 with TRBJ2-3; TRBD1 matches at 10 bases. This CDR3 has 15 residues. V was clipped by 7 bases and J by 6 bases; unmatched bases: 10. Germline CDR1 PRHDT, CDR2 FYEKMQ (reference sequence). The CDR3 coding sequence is TGTGCCAGCACCGGCCCGGGACAGGGGTCGGATACGCAGTATTTT. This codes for CASTGPGQGSDTQYF.

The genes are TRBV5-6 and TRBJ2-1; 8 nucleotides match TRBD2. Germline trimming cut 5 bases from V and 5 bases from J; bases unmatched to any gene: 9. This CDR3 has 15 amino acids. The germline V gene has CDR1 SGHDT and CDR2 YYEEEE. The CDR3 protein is CASRPLAGPHNEQFF. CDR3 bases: TGTGCCAGCAGACCTCTAGCGGGTCCCCACAATGAGCAGTTCTTC.

The chain's CDR3 is CAWIGGGTETQYF. DNA for the CDR3: TGTGCCTGGATAGGCGGGGGGACGGAGACCCAGTACTTC. The chain is built from TRBV30 and TRBJ2-5, with 8 bases fitting TRBD2. The junction had 6 bases not matched to a gene; V was cut back by 4 bases and J by 5 bases. Germline V lookup: CDR1 GTSNPN, CDR2 SVGIG (reference sequence). The CDR3 sequence is 13 residues long.

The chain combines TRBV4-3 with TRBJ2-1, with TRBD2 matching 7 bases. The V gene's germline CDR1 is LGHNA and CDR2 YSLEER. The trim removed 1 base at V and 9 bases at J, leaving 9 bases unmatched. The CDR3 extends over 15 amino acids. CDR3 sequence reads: CASSQARAGRGEQFF. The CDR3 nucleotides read TGCGCCAGCAGCCAAGCTCGGGCAGGGAGGGGTGAGCAGTTCTTC.

The CDR3 is CASTTSGRPPFSYEQYF. For the CDR3, the DNA is TGTGCCAGCACGACTAGCGGGAGGCCGCCATTCTCCTACGAGCAGTACTTC. J is TRBJ2-7 and V is TRBV28, with 13 nucleotides matching TRBD2. J was trimmed by 0 bases and V by 7 bases; bases with no gene match: 9. CDR1 is MDHEN, CDR2 SYDVKM, per germline. The CDR3 is 17 amino acids.

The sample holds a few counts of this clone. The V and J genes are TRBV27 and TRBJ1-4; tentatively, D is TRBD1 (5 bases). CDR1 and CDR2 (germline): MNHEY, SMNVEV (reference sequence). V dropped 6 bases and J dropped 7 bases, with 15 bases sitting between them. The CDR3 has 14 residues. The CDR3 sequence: CASRPGRRGEKLFF. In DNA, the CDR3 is TGTGCCAGCAGGCCAGGGAGGAGGGGTGAAAAACTGTTTTTT.

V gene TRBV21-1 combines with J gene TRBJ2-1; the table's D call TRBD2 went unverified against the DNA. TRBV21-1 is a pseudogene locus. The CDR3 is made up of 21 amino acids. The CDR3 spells CASSKISLAVPPPSSYNEQFF. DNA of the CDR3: TGTGCCAGCAGCAAAATAAGTCTAGCGGTACCCCCCCCAAGCTCCTACAATGAGCAGTTCTTC.

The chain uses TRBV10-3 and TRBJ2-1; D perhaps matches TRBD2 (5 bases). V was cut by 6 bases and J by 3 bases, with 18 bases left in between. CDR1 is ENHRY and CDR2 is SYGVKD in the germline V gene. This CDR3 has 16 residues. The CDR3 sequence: CAISPVREPSYNEQFF. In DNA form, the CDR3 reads TGTGCCATCAGCCCTGTTCGGGAACCCAGCTACAATGAGCAGTTCTTC.

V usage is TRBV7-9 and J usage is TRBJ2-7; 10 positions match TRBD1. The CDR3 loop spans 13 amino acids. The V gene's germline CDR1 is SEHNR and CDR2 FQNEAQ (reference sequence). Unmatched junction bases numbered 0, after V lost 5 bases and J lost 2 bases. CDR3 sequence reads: CASSGTGAYEQYF. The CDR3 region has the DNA TGTGCCAGCAGCGGGACAGGGGCCTACGAGCAGTACTTC.